The rows below give T cell receptor beta chains drawn from one sample of a study of T cell responses to AZD1222 COVID-19 vaccine. TCRdb's table, derived via immunoSEQ multiplex PCR, lists solely in-frame clones and lacks some. In the table there are 140,000 or so clones, approximately 89% of which are singletons. The sequencing used peripheral blood, collected 28 days after the second AZD1222 dose. These receptors were obtained from an adult who received the AZD1222 COVID-19 vaccine. Both conserved end residues are part of each CDR3. Rows may omit the clone size; those that give it use once, few, many or a size class.

>-|TRBV7-9|TRBJ2-1
CASRPTSGRILNEQFF
>-|TRBV4-3|TRBJ2-1
CASSQVGQNEQFF
>-|TRBV19|TRBJ1-2
CASSTPTSPPGYTF
>-|TRBV19|TRBJ2-1
CASKDRGDGYNEQFF
>-|TRBV15|TRBJ1-4
CATSRKRQGGYEKLFF
>-|TRBV11-1|TRBJ2-2
CAGRLAGGELFF
>-|TRBV27|TRBJ1-4
CASSLIQRGEKLFF
>-|TRBV19|TRBJ1-6
CASGTGEGSPLHF
>-|TRBV7-2|TRBJ1-1
CASSPTRDEMNTEAFF
>-|TRBV16|TRBJ1-2
CASSQWFQGTYYGYTF
>-|TRBV19|TRBJ2-1
CASSRTSGRGVEQFF
>-|TRBV4-1|TRBJ1-2
CASSPRDKVNYGYTF
>-|TRBV9|TRBJ1-1
CASSPGGAWSTEAFF
>once|TRBV5-4|TRBJ1-6
CASSSGQGAGSPLHF
>-|TRBV9|TRBJ2-2
CASSVGQGSGELFF
>few|TRBV30|TRBJ1-4
CAWSVTPPGAWEKLFF
>-|TRBV4-1|TRBJ1-1
CASSSSHMGFF
>-|TRBV6-5|TRBJ1-2
CASCLQGQGFDGYTF
>-|TRBV7-2|TRBJ1-2
CASSPYLDTATGGYTF
>-|TRBV9|TRBJ1-1
CASGSSYTEAFF
>-|TRBV7-2|TRBJ2-5
CASSESVYQETQYF